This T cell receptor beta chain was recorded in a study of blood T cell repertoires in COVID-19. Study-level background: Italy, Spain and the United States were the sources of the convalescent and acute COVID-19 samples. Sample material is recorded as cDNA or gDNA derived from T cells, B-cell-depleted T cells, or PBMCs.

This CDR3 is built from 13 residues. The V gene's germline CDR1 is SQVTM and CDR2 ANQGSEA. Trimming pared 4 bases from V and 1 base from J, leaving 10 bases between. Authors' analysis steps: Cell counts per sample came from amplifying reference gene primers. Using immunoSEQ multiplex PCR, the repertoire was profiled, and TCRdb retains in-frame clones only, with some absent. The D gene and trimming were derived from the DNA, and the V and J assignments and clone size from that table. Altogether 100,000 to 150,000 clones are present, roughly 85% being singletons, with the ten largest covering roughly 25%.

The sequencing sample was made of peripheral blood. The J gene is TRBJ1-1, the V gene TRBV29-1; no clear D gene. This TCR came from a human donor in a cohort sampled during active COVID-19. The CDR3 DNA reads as TGCAGCGTTGGAGGAGGACCGAACACTGAAGCTTTCTTT. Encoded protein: CSVGGGPNTEAFF.